The 17 T cell receptor beta chains below all came from one sample that was sequenced in a study of blood T cell repertoires in COVID-19. Profiled with immunoSEQ multiplex PCR; TCRdb holds only in-frame clones, not every one. The table shows about 460,000 clones, with 75% to 90% occurring only once. Material: PBMCs or T cells enriched from blood (not recorded which). The receptors here all came from a woman aged 60-75 years who had recovered from COVID-19.

This clone occurred once. The V call is TRBV7-2, the J call TRBJ1-1; unclear D gene. The germline V gene encodes CDR1 SGHTA and CDR2 FQGNSA. Trimming shortened V by 3 bases and J by 6 bases, and 11 bases separated the two germline ends. This CDR3 has 13 residues. In DNA form, the CDR3 reads TGTGCCAGCAGCTTCCCCGGAGTCGCTGAAGCTTTCTTT. Its translation: CASSFPGVAEAFF.

This chain links TRBV4-1 with TRBJ1-6; TRBD1 agrees at 10 bases. The ends lost 1 base at V and 7 bases at J; junction bases unmatched: 10. In germline, CDR1 is MGHRA, CDR2 YSYEKL. The CDR3 runs to 18 residues. CDR3 region: CASSQGRQGARSNSPLHF. DNA of the CDR3: TGCGCCAGCAGCCAAGGCCGACAGGGGGCGCGTTCGAATTCACCCCTCCACTTT.

This clone has a count of ten or more. This chain links TRBV7-8 with TRBJ2-1, with D perhaps TRBD1 (5 bases). Trimming cost V 0 bases and J 7 bases, with 16 bases left between them. CDR1 is SGHVS, CDR2 FQNEAQ, per germline. The CDR3 has 16 residues. CDR3 sequence: CASSLAGSGQGNEQFF. The CDR3 coding sequence is TGTGCCAGCAGCTTAGCGGGGTCAGGGCAAGGGAATGAGCAGTTCTTC.

The V and J genes are TRBV6-4 and TRBJ1-1, with D possibly TRBD1 on 5 matching bases. Per germline, CDR1 MRHNA and CDR2 SNTAGT. V lost 4 bases to trimming and J lost 10 bases, with 19 bases between them. This CDR3 has 14 amino acids. For the CDR3, the DNA is TGTGCCAGCAGTGCCCCGGGCCTAAGGGGTAGAGCTTTCTTT. Amino acid sequence: CASSAPGLRGRAFF.

The chain uses TRBV6-6 and TRBJ2-7; D is undetermined. CDR1 and CDR2 from the germline V gene are MNHNY and SVGAGI (reference sequence). The CDR3 length is 12 residues. Trimming left V 5 bases short and J 4 bases short, with 9 bases between. CDR3 nucleotide sequence: TGTGCCAGCAGTCAAGACTGGTACGAGCAGTACTTC. Translating gives CASSQDWYEQYF.

The chain links TRBV7-9 to TRBJ1-2; 8 bases align to TRBD1. Germline CDR1 and CDR2: SEHNR and FQNEAQ (reference sequence). The CDR3 is 16 residues long. Unmatched junction bases numbered 8, after V lost 3 bases and J lost 2 bases. CDR3 in amino acids: CASSLSDRGKNYGYTF. CDR3 sequence (DNA): TGTGCCAGCAGCTTGTCCGACAGGGGCAAGAACTATGGCTACACCTTC.

V gene TRBV6-1 combines with J gene TRBJ1-4, with 7 bases identical to TRBD1. V lost 2 bases and J lost 5; bases outside the gene matches: 5. This CDR3 contains 15 residues. Germline V gene lookup returns CDR1 MNHNS and CDR2 SASEGT. Here the CDR3 reads CASSERTGWNEKLFF. The CDR3 nucleotides read TGTGCCAGCAGTGAACGGACAGGATGGAATGAAAAACTGTTTTTT.

The chain couples TRBV3-1 (or the pseudogene TRBV3-2) to TRBJ2-5, with D perhaps matching TRBD1 (5 bases). The V gene's germline CDR1 is LGHDT and CDR2 YNNKEL (reference sequence). The V gene lost 4 bases and the J gene lost 0 bases, with 9 bases spanning the gap. The CDR3 has 14 residues. Here the CDR3 reads CASSLRTNQETQYF. For the CDR3, the DNA is TGTGCCAGCAGCCTAAGGACAAACCAAGAGACCCAGTACTTC.

The sample holds one count of this clone. This chain connects TRBV2 to TRBJ1-5; D possibly corresponds to TRBD1 (6 bases). CDR1 is SNHLY and CDR2 is FYNNEI in the germline V gene. V was trimmed by 5 bases and J by 4 bases, leaving 9 bases between them. This CDR3 spans 13 amino acids. The CDR3: CASSLDRNQPQHF. The CDR3 coding sequence is TGTGCCAGCAGTCTCGACAGGAATCAGCCCCAGCATTTT.

The chain carries TRBV6-1 and TRBJ2-3; 7 bases fit TRBD1. The trim removed 1 base at V and 3 bases at J, leaving 13 bases unmatched. Germline lookup yields CDR1 MNHNS and CDR2 SASEGT. The CDR3 contains 18 residues. CDR3 bases: TGTGCCAGCAGTGAAGTTTGGACGGGGACAGCCCTAACAGATACGCAGTATTTT. Its protein product is CASSEVWTGTALTDTQYF.

This chain connects TRBV24-1 to TRBJ2-2; 9 positions agree with TRBD2. This CDR3 has 14 residues. The germline gives CDR1 KGHDR, CDR2 SFDVKD. The trim removed 9 bases at V and 2 bases at J, leaving 3 bases unmatched. This CDR3 reads CATQRGVNTGELFF. In DNA, the CDR3 is TGTGCCACCCAGCGGGGGGTCAACACCGGGGAGCTGTTTTTT.

This chain connects TRBV4-2 to TRBJ2-3; a possible D gene is TRBD2 (7 bases). CDR3 length: 18 amino acids. Trimming removed 4 bases from V and 2 bases from J, with 22 bases in between. Germline CDR1 LGHNA, CDR2 YNFKEQ. DNA of the CDR3: TGTGCCAGCAGCCCTCTAGGGGCCGGGGGGCAGGCCACAGATACGCAGTATTTT. This codes for CASSPLGAGGQATDTQYF.

CDR3 nucleotides: TGTGCCAGCAGTTCCCTATGGGCGGGGGTCACAGATACGCAGTATTTT. Its protein product is CASSSLWAGVTDTQYF. The chain joins TRBV6-6 to TRBJ2-3; TRBD2 aligns across 7 bases. J was trimmed by 2 bases and V by 4 bases; bases with no gene match: 9. The CDR3 consists of 16 residues. The germline gives CDR1 MNHNY, CDR2 SVGAGI (reference sequence).

In this sample, this clone turned up a few times. This rearrangement joins TRBV7-2 to TRBJ1-5, with a tentative D call TRBD1 (6 bases). The V gene's germline CDR1 is SGHTA and CDR2 FQGNSA. The CDR3 runs 13 residues. V lost 6 bases to trimming and J lost 2 bases, with 8 bases between them. The CDR3: CASSRQGNQPQHF. CDR3 DNA: TGTGCCAGCAGTCGACAGGGCAATCAGCCCCAGCATTTT. The whole variable domain, remainder taken from reference TRBV7-2 and TRBJ1-5, is GAGVSQSPSNKVTEKGKDVELRCDPISGHTALYWYRQSLGQGLEFLIYFQGNSAPDKSGLPSDRFSAERTGGSVSTLTIQRTQQEDSAVYLCASSRQGNQPQHFGDGTRLSIL.

The gene calls are TRBV18 and TRBJ2-2, with D perhaps matching TRBD2 (5 bases). V was shortened by 2 bases and J by 1 base, with 8 bases between the two germline ends. The germline CDR1 and CDR2 sequences are KGHSH and LQKENI. The CDR3 extends over 15 amino acids. CDR3 sequence reads: CASSPFGGNTGELFF. CDR3 in DNA: TGTGCCAGCTCACCATTTGGAGGGAACACCGGGGAGCTGTTTTTT.

The chain employs TRBV30 and TRBJ2-3; 9 bases line up with TRBD1. The CDR3 totals 14 residues. Trimming removed 0 bases from V and 4 bases from J; junction bases left unmatched: 2. The germline CDR1 and CDR2 sequences are GTSNPN and SVGIG (reference sequence). CDR3 in amino acids: CAWSVWTGADTQYF. The CDR3 DNA follows: TGTGCCTGGAGTGTTTGGACAGGGGCAGATACGCAGTATTTT.

This chain joins TRBV15 and TRBJ2-7; tentatively, D is TRBD1 (7 bases). The CDR3 has 13 residues. Deletions cut 2 bases from V and 3 bases from J, with 8 bases between. Germline CDR1 LNHNV, CDR2 YYDKDF (reference sequence). CDR3 sequence: CATSRQGGYEQYF. The CDR3 coding sequence is TGTGCCACCAGCAGACAGGGGGGCTACGAGCAGTACTTC.